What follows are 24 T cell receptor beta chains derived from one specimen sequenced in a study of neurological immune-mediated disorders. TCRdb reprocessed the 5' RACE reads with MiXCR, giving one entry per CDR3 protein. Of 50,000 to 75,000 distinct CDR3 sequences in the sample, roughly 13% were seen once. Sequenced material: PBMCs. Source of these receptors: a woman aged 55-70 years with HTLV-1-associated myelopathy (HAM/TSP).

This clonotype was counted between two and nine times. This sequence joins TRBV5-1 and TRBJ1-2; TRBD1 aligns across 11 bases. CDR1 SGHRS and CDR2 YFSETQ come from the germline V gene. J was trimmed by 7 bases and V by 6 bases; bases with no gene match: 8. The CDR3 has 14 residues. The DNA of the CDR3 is TGCGCCAGCATGGGACAGGGGGTAACCTCTGGCTACACCTTC. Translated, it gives CASMGQGVTSGYTF. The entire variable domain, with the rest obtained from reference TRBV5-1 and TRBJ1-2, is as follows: KAGVTQTPRYLIKTRGQQVTLSCSPISGHRSVSWYQQTPGQGLQFLFEYFSETQRNKGNFPGRFSGRQFSNSRSEMNVSTLELGDSALYLCASMGQGVTSGYTFGSGTRLTVV.

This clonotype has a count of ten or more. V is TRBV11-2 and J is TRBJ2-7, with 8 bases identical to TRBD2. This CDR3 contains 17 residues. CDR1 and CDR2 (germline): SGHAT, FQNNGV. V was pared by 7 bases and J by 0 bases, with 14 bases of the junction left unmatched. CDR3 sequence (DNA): TGTGCCAGCACTCCGGGGGGGGTTCCTTCAAGCTCCTACGAGCAGTACTTC. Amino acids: CASTPGGVPSSSYEQYF.

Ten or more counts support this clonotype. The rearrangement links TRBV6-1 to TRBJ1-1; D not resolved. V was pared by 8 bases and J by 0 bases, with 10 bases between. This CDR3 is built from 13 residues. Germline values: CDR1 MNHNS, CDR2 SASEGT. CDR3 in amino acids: CASLDWLNTEAFF. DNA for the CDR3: TGTGCCAGCCTCGACTGGTTGAACACTGAAGCTTTCTTT.

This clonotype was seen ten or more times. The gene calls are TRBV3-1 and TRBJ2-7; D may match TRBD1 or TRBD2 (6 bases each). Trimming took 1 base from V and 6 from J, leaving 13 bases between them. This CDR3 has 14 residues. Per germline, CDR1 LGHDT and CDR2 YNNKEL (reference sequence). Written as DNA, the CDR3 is TGTGCCAGCAGCCAAGTTCTGGGGGGCGGCGAGCAGTACTTC. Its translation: CASSQVLGGGEQYF.

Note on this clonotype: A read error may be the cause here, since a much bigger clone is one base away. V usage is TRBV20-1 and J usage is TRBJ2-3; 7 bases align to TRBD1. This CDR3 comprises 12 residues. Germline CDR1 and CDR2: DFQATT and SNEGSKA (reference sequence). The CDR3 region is CSVNTGAETQYF. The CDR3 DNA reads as TGCAGTGTTAACACAGGGGCAGAGACGCAGTATTTT.

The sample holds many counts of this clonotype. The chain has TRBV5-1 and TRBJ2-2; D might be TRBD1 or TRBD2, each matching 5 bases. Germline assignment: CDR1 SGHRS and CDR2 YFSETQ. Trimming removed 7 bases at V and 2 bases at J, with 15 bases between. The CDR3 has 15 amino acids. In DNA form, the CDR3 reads TGCGCCAGCGACTCCGGGACGGCTAACACCGGGGAGCTGTTTTTT. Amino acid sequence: CASDSGTANTGELFF. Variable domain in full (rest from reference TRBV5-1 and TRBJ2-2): KAGVTQTPRYLIKTRGQQVTLSCSPISGHRSVSWYQQTPGQGLQFLFEYFSETQRNKGNFPGRFSGRQFSNSRSEMNVSTLELGDSALYLCASDSGTANTGELFFGEGSRLTVL.

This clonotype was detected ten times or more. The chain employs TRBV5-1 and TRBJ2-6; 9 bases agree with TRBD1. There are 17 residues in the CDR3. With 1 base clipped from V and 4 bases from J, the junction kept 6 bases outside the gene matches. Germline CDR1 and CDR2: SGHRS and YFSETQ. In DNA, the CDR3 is TGCGCCAGCAGCTTGTCACAGGGGGCGAGCGGGGCCAACGTCCTGACTTTC. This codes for CASSLSQGASGANVLTF.

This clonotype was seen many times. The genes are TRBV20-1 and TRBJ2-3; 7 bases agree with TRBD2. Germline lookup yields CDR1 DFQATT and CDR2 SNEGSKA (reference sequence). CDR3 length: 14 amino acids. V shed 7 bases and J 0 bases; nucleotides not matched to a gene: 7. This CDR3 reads CSGHSGLSTDTQYF. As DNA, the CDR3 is TGCAGTGGCCATAGCGGGTTGAGCACAGATACGCAGTATTTT.

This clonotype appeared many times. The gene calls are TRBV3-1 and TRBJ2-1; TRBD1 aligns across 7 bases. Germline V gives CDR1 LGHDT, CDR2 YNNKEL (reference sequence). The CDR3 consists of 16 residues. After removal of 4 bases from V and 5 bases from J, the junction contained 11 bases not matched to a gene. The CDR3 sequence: CASSPRDSPADNEQFF. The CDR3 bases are TGTGCCAGCAGCCCTCGGGACAGCCCTGCCGACAATGAGCAGTTCTTC.

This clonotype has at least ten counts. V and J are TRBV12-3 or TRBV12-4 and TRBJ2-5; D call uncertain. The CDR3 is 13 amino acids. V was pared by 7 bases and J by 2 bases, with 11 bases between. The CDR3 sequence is CASNLNIQETQYF. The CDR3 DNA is TGTGCCAGCAACCTGAACATACAAGAGACCCAGTACTTC.

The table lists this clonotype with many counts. Here the CDR3 reads CASSDSGTGDTQYF. The CDR3 DNA follows: TGCGCCAGCAGTGATAGCGGGACGGGAGATACGCAGTATTTT. The chain is built from TRBV10-1 and TRBJ2-3; TRBD2 agrees at 8 bases. J gave up 5 bases and V 3 bases, and 4 bases lay outside the gene matches. CDR1 WNHNN and CDR2 SYGVQD come from the germline V gene (reference sequence). This CDR3 has 14 amino acids.

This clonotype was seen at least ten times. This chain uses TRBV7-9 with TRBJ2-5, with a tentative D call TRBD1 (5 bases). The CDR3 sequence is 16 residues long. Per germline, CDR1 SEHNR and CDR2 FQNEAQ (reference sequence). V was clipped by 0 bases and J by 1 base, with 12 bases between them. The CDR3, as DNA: TGTGCCAGCAGCTTAGCCGTCAGGACACTCCAAGAGACCCAGTACTTC. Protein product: CASSLAVRTLQETQYF.

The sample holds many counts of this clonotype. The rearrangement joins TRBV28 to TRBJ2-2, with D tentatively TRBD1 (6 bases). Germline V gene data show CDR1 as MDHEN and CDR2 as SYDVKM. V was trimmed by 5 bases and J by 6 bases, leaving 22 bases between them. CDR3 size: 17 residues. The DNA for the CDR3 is TGTGCCAGCAGTCCCCCCCCCGGTGGGGGCATGGCCGGGGAGCTGTTTTTT. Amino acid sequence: CASSPPPGGGMAGELFF.

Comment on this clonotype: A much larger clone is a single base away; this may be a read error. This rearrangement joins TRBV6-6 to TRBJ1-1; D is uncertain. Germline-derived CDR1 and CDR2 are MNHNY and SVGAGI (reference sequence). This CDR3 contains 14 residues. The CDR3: CTSSYLTVNTEAFF. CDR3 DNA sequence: TGTACCAGCAGTTACTTGACGGTGAACACTGAAGCTTTCTTT.

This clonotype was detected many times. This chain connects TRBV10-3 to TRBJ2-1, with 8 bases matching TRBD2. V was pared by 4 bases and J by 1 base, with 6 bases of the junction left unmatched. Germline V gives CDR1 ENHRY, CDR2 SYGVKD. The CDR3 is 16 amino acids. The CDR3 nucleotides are TGTGCCATCAGTGTAACTAGCGGAAATTCCTACAATGAGCAGTTCTTC. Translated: CAISVTSGNSYNEQFF.

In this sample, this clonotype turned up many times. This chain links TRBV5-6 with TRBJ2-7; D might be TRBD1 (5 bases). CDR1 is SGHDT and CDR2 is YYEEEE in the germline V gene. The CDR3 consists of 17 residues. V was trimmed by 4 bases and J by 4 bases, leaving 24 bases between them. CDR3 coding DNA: TGTGCCAGCAGCCACCGGGTTCACACAAGGGGCACGTACGAGCAGTACTTC. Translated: CASSHRVHTRGTYEQYF.

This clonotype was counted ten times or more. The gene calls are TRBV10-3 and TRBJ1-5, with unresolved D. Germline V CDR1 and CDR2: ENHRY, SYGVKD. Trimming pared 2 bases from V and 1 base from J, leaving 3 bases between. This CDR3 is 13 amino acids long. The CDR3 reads CAISENSNQPQHF. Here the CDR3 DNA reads TGTGCCATCAGTGAGAACAGCAATCAGCCCCAGCATTTT.

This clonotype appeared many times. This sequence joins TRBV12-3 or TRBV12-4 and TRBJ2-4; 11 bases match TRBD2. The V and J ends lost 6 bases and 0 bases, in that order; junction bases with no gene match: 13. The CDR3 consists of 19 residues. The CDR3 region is CASSPYGTSGPLAKNIQYF. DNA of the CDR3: TGTGCCAGCAGCCCTTATGGGACTAGCGGCCCGCTAGCCAAAAACATTCAGTACTTC.

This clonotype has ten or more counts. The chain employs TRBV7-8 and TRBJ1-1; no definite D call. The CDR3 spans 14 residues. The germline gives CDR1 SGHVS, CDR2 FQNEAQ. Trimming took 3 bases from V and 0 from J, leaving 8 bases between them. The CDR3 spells CASSLQVLNTEAFF. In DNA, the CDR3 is TGTGCCAGCAGCTTGCAGGTCTTGAACACTGAAGCTTTCTTT.

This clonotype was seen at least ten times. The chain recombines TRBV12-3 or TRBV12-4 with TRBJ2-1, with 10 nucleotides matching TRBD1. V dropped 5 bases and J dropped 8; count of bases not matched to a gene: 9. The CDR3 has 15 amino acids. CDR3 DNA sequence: TGTGCCAGCAGTCCCCCGGGACAGGGGAGCGATGAGCAGTTCTTC. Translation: CASSPPGQGSDEQFF.

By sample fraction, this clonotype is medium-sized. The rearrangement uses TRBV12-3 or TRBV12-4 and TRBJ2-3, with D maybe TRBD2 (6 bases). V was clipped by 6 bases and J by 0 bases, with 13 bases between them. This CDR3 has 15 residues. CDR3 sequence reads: CASRVGAGSTDTQYF. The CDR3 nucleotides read TGTGCCAGCAGGGTAGGAGCGGGCAGCACAGATACGCAGTATTTT.

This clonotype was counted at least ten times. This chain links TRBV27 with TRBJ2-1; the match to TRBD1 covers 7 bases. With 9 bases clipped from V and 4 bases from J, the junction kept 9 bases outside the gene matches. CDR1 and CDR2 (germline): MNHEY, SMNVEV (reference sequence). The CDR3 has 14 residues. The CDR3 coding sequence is TGTGCCAGTTCCCGGGACAGCCTATACAATGAGCAGTTCTTC. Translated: CASSRDSLYNEQFF.

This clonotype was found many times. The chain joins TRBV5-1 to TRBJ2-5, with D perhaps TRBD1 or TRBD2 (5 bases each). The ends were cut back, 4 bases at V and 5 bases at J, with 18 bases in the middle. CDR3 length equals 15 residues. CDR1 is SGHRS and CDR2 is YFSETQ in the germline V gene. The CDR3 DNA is TGCGCCAGCAGCGGGGGTGGCGGAAGCAGGGAGACCCAGTACTTC. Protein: CASSGGGGSRETQYF. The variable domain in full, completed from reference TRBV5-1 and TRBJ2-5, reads KAGVTQTPRYLIKTRGQQVTLSCSPISGHRSVSWYQQTPGQGLQFLFEYFSETQRNKGNFPGRFSGRQFSNSRSEMNVSTLELGDSALYLCASSGGGGSRETQYFGPGTRLLVL.

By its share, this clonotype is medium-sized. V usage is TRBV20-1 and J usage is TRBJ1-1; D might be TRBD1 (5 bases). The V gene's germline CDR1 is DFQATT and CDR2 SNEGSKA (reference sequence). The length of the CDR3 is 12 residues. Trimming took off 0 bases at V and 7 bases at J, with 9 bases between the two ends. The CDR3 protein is CSAREGQFEAFF. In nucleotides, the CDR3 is TGCAGTGCTAGAGAGGGGCAGTTTGAAGCTTTCTTT.